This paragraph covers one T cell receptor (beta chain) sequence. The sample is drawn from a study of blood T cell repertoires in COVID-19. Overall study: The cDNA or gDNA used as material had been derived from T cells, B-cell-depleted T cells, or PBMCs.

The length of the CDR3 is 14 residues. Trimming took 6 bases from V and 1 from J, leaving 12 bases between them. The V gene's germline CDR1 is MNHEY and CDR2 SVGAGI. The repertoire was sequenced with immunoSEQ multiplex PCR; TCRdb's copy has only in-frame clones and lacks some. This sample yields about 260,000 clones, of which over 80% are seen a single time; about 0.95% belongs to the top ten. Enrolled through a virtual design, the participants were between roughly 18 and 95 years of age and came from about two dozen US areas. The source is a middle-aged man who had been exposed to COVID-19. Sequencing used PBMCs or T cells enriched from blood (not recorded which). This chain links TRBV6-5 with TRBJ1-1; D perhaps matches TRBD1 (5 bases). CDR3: CASRRTPSNTEAFF. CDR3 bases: TGTGCCAGCAGGCGGACACCTTCGAACACTGAAGCTTTCTTT.